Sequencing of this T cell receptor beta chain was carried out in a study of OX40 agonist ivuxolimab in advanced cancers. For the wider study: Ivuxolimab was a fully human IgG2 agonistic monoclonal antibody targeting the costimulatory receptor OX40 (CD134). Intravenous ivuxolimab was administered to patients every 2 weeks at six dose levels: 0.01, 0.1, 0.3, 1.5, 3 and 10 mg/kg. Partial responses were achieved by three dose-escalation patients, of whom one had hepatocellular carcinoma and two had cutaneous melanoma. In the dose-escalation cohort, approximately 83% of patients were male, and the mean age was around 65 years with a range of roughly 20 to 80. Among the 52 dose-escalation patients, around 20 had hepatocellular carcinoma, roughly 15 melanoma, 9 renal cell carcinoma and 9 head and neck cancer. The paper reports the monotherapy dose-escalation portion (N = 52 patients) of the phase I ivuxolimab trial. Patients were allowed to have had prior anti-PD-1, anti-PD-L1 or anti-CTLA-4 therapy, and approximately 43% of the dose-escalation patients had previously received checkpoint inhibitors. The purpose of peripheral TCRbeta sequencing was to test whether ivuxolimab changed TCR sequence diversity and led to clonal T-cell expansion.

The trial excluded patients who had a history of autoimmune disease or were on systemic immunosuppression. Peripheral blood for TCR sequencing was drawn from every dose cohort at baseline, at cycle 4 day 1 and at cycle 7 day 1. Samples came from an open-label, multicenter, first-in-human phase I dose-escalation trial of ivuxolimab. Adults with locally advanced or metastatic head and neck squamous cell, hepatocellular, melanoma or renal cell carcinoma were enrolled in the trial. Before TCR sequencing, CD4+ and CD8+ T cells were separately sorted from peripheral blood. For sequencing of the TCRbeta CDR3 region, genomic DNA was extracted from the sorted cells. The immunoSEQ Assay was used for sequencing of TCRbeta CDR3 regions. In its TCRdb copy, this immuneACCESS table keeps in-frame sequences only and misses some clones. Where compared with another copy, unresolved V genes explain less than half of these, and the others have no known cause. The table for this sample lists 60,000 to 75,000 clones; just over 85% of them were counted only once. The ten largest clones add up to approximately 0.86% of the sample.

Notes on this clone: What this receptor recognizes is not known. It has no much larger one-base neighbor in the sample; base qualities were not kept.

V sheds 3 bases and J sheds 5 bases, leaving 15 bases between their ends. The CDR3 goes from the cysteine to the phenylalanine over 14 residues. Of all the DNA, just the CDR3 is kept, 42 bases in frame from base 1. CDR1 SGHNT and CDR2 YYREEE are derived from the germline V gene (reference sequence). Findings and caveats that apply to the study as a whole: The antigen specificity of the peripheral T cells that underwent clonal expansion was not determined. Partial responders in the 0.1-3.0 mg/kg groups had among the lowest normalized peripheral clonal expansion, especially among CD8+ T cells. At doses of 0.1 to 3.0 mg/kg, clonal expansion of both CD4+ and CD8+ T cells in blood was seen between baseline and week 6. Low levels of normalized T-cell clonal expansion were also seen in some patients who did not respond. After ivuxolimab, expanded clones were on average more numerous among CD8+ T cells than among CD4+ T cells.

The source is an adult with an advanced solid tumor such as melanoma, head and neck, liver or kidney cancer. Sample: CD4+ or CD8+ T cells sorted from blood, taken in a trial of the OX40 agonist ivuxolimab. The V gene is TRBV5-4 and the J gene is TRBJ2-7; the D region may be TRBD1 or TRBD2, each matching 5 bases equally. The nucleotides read TGTGCCAGCAGCTATTCGGGACGAAGGGACGAGCAGTACTTC. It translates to CASSYSGRRDEQYF.